This section outlines one TCR beta chain sequence together with its context. The same CDR3 also results from other DNA sequences found in this sample. The data stem from a study of blood T cell repertoires in COVID-19. Assay: immunoSEQ multiplex PCR; the TCRdb copy retains only in-frame clones and omits some. The sample shows about 200,000 clones, around 94% of them seen only once. A Seattle source enrolled patients during active infection and followed them longitudinally. The germline V gene encodes CDR1 SGHTA and CDR2 FQGNSA. This CDR3 has 16 residues. V shed 1 base and J shed 0 bases, with 10 bases lying between them.

The chain has TRBV7-2 and TRBJ1-5; D possibly corresponds to TRBD1 (5 bases). Sequenced sample: peripheral blood. This clonotype originated in a man aged 25 to 40 with COVID-19, enrolled during active disease. This CDR3 is CASSLGGGNSNQPQHF. In DNA, the CDR3 is TGTGCCAGCAGCTTAGGTGGGGGGAATAGCAATCAGCCCCAGCATTTT.